Each of the 3 T cell receptor beta chains below was sequenced from the same sample in a study of blood T cells in healthy people across ages. A J-beta primer mix and a sample-barcoded 5' primer were used in a second PCR of roughly 6 to 12 cycles. TCRdb redid the calling of the 5' RACE reads with MiXCR, one entry per CDR3 protein. The table lists hundreds of thousands of distinct CDR3 sequences, approximately 59% of them singletons. Input material: blood. The receptors come from a man in his sixties in good health.

The V and J genes are TRBV4-1 and TRBJ2-1; tentative D call: TRBD2 (6 bases). From germline, CDR1 is MGHRA and CDR2 YSYEKL. V was shortened by 1 base and J by 12 bases, with 13 bases between the two germline ends. The CDR3 totals 13 residues. This chain's CDR3 is CASSQVHAGRQFF. CDR3 nucleotide sequence: TGCGCCAGCAGCCAAGTTCACGCGGGGAGGCAGTTCTTC.

The table lists this clonotype with a few counts. The CDR3 reads CASSQDPQYPGIQYF. The CDR3 DNA sequence: TGCGCCAGCAGCCAAGACCCCCAGTATCCCGGGATTCAGTACTTC. The chain uses TRBV4-1 and TRBJ2-4, with D uncertain. CDR3 length equals 15 residues. Trimming took off 0 bases at V and 10 bases at J, with 16 bases between the two ends. In germline, CDR1 is MGHRA, CDR2 YSYEKL.

This clonotype showed up just a few times. The chain has TRBV12-3 or TRBV12-4 and TRBJ2-5; unclear D gene. V lost 7 bases and J lost 7, with 16 bases in between. This CDR3 is 13 amino acids long. The CDR3, as DNA: TGTGCCAGCACCAAGGGCGTATACGGGACCCAGTACTTC. As protein: CASTKGVYGTQYF.